The clone carrying this T cell receptor (beta chain) was recorded a few times. The data are from a study of blood T cell repertoires in COVID-19. Trimming at V came to 5 bases and at J to 3 bases, leaving 7 bases not matched to a gene. Germline lookup yields CDR1 MNHEY and CDR2 SVGAGI. This CDR3 has 14 amino acids. Researchers sorted participants into cohorts using their self-reported clinical history. Sequenced by immunoSEQ multiplex PCR; TCRdb stores in-frame clones only, minus some. The sample holds about 370,000 clones, over 75% seen once. The sequence derives from a man between 18 and 35 years old who had recovered from COVID-19. Sequencing was performed on PBMCs or T cells enriched from blood (not recorded which). The rearrangement links TRBV6-5 to TRBJ2-7; 7 bases are a match to TRBD2. DNA of the CDR3: TGTGCCAGCAGTAGAACTAGCGTCAACTACGAGCAGTACTTC. It is translated as CASSRTSVNYEQYF.